One TCR beta chain is described in this entry. Its antigen is not known. All patients relapsed after autologous stem cell transplantation, and brentuximab vedotin exposure varied. Responses achieved at best were complete response, partial response or progressive disease. The data were taken from a study of PD-1 blockade in classical Hodgkin lymphoma. Study details: Each patient was given nivolumab 3 mg/kg through a vein every 2 weeks. Study-wide results and caveats: Diminished baseline TCR diversity has been reported in newly diagnosed patients relative to healthy donors. Complete responders showed a baseline diversity that resembled the diversity of newly diagnosed patients.

Profiling relied on immunoSEQ multiplex PCR, and the TCRdb table lists in-frame clones only, not all of them. The sample lists roughly 140,000 clones, 78% occurring once. CDR3 length: 14 residues. Trimming cost V 6 bases and J 0 bases, with 11 bases left between them. The germline V gene encodes CDR1 ENHRY and CDR2 SYGVKD. Sequencing was performed on peripheral blood mononuclear cells (PBMCs), taken before the second cycle of nivolumab. This receptor was identified in a human donor with classical Hodgkin lymphoma. The chain is built from TRBV10-3 and TRBJ1-1; D might be TRBD1 (6 bases). CDR3 DNA sequence: TGTGCCATCAGGGAGACAGGAATGAACACTGAAGCTTTCTTT. Encoded protein: CAIRETGMNTEAFF.